The present entry profiles one TCR beta chain with its context. This sample was included in a study of blood T cell repertoires in COVID-19. As for the study in general: Researchers got acute and convalescent COVID-19 samples from the United States, Italy and Spain.

Per the original methods: Researchers report that nucleated cell counts were estimated from reference gene primer amplification. Here immunoSEQ multiplex PCR was the method, and the copy in TCRdb shows in-frame clones only, minus some. V and J calls plus clone size are reproduced from that table; the DNA served to infer D and trimming. The sample lists around 220,000 clones, over 75% seen once, with about 2% in the top ten. The clonotype originates from a man between 35 and 55 years old with active or convalescent COVID-19. Material: peripheral blood.

As DNA, the CDR3 is TGCAGCGTCAGAGGTTCTGGAAACACCATATATTTT. Translated: CSVRGSGNTIYF. The chain combines TRBV29-1 with TRBJ1-3; D ambiguous. CDR3 size: 12 residues. The germline V and J ends were trimmed by 6 bases and 1 base, with 7 bases remaining between them. Germline values: CDR1 SQVTM, CDR2 ANQGSEA.